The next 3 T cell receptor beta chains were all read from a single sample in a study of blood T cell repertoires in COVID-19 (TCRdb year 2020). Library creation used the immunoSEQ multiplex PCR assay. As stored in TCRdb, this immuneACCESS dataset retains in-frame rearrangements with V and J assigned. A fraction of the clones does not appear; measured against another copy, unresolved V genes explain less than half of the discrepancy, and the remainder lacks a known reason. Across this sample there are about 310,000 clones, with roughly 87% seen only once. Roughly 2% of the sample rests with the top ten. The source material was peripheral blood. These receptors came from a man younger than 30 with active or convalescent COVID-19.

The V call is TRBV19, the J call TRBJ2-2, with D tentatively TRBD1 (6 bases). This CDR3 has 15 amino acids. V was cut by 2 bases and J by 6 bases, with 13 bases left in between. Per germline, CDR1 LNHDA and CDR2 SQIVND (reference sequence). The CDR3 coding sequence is TGTGCCAGTAGTATACGGCAGGGGCGGCCCGGGGAGCTGTTTTTT. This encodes CASSIRQGRPGELFF.

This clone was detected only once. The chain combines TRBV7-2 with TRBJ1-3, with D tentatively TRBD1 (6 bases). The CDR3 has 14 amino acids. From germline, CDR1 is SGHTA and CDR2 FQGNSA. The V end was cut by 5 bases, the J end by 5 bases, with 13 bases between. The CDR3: CASSGRGDRNTIYF. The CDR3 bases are TGTGCCAGCAGCGGCAGGGGAGACAGAAACACCATATATTTT.

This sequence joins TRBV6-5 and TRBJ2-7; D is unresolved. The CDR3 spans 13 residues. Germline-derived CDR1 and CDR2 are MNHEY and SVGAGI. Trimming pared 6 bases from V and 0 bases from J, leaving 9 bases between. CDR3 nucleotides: TGTGCCAGCAGGGTTCTGAGCTCCTACGAGCAGTACTTC. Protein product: CASRVLSSYEQYF.